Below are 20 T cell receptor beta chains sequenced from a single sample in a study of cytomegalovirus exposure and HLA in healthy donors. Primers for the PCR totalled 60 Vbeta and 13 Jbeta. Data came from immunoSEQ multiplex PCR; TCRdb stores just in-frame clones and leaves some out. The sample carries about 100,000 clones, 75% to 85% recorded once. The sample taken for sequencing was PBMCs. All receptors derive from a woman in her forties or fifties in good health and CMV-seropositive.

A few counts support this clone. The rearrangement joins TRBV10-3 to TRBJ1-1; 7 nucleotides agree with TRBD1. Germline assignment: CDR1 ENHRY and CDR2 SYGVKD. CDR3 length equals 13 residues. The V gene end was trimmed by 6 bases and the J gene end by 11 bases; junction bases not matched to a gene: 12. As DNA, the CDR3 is TGTGCCATCAGCGGGGGACAGTTTAGCAGGGCTTTCTTT. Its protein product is CAISGGQFSRAFF.

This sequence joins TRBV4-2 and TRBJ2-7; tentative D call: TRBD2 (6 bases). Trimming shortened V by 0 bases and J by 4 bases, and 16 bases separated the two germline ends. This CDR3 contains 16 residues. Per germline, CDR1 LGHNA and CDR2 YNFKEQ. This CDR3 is CASSQELSGPTYEQYF. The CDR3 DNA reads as TGTGCCAGCAGCCAAGAATTAAGCGGGCCTACTTACGAGCAGTACTTC.

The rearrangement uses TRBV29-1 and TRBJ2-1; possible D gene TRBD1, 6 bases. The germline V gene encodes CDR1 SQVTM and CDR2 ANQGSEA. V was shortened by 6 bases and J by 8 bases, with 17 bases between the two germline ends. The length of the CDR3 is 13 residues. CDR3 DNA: TGCAGCGTATCTCGGACAGACGCCGATGAGCAGTTCTTC. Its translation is CSVSRTDADEQFF.

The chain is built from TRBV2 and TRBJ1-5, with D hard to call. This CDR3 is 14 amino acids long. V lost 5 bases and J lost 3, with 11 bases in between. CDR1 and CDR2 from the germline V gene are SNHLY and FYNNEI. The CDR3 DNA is TGTGCCAGCAGTCCCGGGAGCACCAATCAGCCCCAGCATTTT. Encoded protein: CASSPGSTNQPQHF. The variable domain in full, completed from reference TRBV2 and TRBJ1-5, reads EPEVTQTPSHQVTQMGQEVILRCVPISNHLYFYWYRQILGQKVEFLVSFYNNEISEKSEIFDDQFSVERPDGSNFTLKIRSTKLEDSAMYFCASSPGSTNQPQHFGDGTRLSIL.

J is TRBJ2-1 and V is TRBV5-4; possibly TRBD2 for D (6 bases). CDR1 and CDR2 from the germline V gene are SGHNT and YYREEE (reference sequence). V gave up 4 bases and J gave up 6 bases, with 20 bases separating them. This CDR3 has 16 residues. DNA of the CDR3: TGTGCCAGCAGCGGAGGGGAGCGAGAGTGGGGCAATGAGCAGTTCTTC. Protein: CASSGGEREWGNEQFF. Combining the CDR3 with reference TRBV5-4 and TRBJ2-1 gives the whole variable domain ETGVTQSPTHLIKTRGQQVTLRCSSQSGHNTVSWYQQALGQGPQFIFQYYREEENGRGNFPPRFSGLQFPNYSSELNVNALELDDSALYLCASSGGEREWGNEQFFGPGTRLTVL.

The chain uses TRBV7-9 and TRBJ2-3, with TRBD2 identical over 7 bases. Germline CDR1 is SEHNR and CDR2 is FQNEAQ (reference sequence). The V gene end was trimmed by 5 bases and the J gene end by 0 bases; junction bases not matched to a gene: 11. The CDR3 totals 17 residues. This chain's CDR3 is CASSERQWGGSTDTQYF. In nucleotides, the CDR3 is TGTGCCAGCAGCGAACGACAGTGGGGGGGAAGCACAGATACGCAGTATTTT.

DNA of the CDR3: TGTGCCAGCAGCCCCCGACAGGTGGGGTGGGGCACTGAAGCTTTCTTT. Amino acids: CASSPRQVGWGTEAFF. V usage is TRBV2 and J usage is TRBJ1-1, with D possibly TRBD1 on 6 matching bases. The CDR3 sequence is 16 residues long. With 6 bases removed from V and 4 bases from J, the gap between germline ends came to 21 bases. Germline CDR1 is SNHLY and CDR2 is FYNNEI.

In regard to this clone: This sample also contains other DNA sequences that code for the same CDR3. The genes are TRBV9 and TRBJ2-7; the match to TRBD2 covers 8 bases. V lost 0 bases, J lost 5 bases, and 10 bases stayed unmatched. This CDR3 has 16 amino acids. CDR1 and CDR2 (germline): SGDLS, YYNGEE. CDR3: CASSVEAGVVGDEQYF. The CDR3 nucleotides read TGTGCCAGCAGCGTAGAAGCGGGAGTGGTCGGCGACGAGCAGTACTTC.

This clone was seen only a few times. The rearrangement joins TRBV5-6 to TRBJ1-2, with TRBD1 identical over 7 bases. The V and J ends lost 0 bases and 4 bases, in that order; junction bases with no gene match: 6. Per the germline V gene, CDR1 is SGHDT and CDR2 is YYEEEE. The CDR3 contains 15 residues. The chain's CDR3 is CASSLVAGGLYGYTF. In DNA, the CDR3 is TGTGCCAGCAGCTTGGTGGCAGGGGGTCTCTATGGCTACACCTTC. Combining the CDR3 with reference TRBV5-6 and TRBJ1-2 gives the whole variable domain DAGVTQSPTHLIKTRGQQVTLRCSPKSGHDTVSWYQQALGQGPQFIFQYYEEEERQRGNFPDRFSGHQFPNYSSELNVNALLLGDSALYLCASSLVAGGLYGYTFGSGTRLTVV.

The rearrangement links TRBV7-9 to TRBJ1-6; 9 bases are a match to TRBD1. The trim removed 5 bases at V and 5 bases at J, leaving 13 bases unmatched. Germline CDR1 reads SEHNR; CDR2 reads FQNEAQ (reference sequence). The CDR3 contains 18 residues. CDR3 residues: CASSPRDRTGANNSPLHF. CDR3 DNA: TGTGCCAGCAGCCCCCGGGATAGGACAGGGGCCAATAATTCACCCCTCCACTTT. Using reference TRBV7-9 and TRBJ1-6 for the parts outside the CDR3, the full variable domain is DTGVSQNPRHKITKRGQNVTFRCDPISEHNRLYWYRQTLGQGPEFLTYFQNEAQLEKSRLLSDRFSAERPKGSFSTLEIQRTEQGDSAMYLCASSPRDRTGANNSPLHFGNGTRLTVT.

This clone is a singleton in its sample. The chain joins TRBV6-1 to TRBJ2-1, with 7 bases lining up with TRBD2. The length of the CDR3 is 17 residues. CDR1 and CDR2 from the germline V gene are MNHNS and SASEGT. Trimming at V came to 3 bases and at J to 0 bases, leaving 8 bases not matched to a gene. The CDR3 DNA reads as TGTGCCAGCAGTGACGGACTAGGCGGGAGCTCCTACAATGAGCAGTTCTTC. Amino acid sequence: CASSDGLGGSSYNEQFF.

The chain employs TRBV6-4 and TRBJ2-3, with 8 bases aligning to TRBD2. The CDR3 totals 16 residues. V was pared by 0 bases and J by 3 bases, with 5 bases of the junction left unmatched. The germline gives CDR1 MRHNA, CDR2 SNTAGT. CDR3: CASSDSTSDSTDTQYF. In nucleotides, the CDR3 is TGTGCCAGCAGTGACTCGACTAGCGACTCGACAGATACGCAGTATTTT.

CDR3 in amino acids: CASSYASGPTTDTQYF. DNA of the CDR3: TGTGCCAGCAGCTACGCTAGCGGGCCAACCACAGATACGCAGTATTTT. J is TRBJ2-3 and V is TRBV5-6; 8 bases are shared with TRBD2. The CDR3 extends over 16 amino acids. The V gene's germline CDR1 is SGHDT and CDR2 YYEEEE. Trimming removed 3 bases from V and 2 bases from J; junction bases left unmatched: 8.

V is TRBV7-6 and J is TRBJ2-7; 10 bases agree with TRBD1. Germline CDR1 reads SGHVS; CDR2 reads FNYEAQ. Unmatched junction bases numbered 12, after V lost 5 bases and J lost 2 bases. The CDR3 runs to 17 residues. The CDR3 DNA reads TGTGCCAGCAGCCCCAGTGGGACAGGGGCTTCCACCTACGAGCAGTACTTC. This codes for CASSPSGTGASTYEQYF.

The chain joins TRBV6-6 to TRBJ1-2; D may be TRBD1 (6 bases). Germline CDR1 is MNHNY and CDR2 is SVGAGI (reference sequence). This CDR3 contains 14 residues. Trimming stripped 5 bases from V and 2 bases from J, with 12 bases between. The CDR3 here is CASSQTGENYGYTF. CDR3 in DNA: TGTGCCAGCAGTCAGACAGGAGAAAACTATGGCTACACCTTC.

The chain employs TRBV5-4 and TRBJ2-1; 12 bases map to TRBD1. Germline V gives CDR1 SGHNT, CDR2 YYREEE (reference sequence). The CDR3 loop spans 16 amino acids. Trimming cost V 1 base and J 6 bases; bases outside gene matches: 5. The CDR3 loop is CASSLLVGQGANEQFF. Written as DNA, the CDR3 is TGTGCCAGCAGCTTGTTGGTGGGACAGGGGGCCAATGAGCAGTTCTTC. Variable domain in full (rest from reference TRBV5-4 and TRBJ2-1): ETGVTQSPTHLIKTRGQQVTLRCSSQSGHNTVSWYQQALGQGPQFIFQYYREEENGRGNFPPRFSGLQFPNYSSELNVNALELDDSALYLCASSLLVGQGANEQFFGPGTRLTVL.

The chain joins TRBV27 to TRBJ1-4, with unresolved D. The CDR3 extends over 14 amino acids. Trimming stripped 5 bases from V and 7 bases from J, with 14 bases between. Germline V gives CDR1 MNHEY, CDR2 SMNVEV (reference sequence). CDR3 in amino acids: CASSPGIMGEKLFF. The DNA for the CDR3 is TGTGCCAGCAGTCCCGGGATCATGGGTGAAAAACTGTTTTTT.

CDR3 protein: CAWRYARYNYGYTF. In nucleotides, the CDR3 is TGTGCCTGGAGATATGCCAGGTATAACTATGGCTACACCTTC. The V and J genes are TRBV30 and TRBJ1-2; the D is unclear. The CDR3 length is 14 residues. With 3 bases removed from V and 1 base from J, the gap between germline ends came to 12 bases. Germline assignment: CDR1 GTSNPN and CDR2 SVGIG (reference sequence). Variable domain in full (rest from reference TRBV30 and TRBJ1-2): SQTIHQWPATLVQPVGSPLSLECTVEGTSNPNLYWYRQAAGRGLQLLFYSVGIGQISSEVPQNLSASRPQDRQFILSSKKLLLSDSGFYLCAWRYARYNYGYTFGSGTRLTVV.

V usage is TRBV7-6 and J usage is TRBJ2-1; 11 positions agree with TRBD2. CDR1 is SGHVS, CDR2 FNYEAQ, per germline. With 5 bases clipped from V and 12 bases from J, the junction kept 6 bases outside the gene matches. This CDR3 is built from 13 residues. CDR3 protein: CASSTTSGEGQFF. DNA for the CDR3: TGTGCCAGCAGCACGACTAGCGGGGAGGGGCAGTTCTTC.

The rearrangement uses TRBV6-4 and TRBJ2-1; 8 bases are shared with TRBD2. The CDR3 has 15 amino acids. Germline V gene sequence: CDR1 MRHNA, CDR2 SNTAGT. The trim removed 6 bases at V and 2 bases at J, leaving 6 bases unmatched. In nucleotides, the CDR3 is TGTGCCAGCAGCTCCAGCGGGAGTCCCTACAATGAGCAGTTCTTC. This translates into CASSSSGSPYNEQFF.